Following are 5 T cell receptor beta chains from one sample sequenced in a study of T cell repertoires in cytomegalovirus infection. TCRdb re-derived calls from the reads in MiXCR, one entry per CDR3 protein. The sample has 900,000 to 950,000 distinct CDR3 sequences, approximately 30% seen once. Their target antigens are unknown. This specimen consisted of cultured CD8+ T cells from PBMCs, obtained from culture after CMV antigen stimulation. These receptors were taken from a human donor in good health (CMV status not recorded). Some clones in this sample may be carry-over from other donors' samples.

This clonotype was detected a few times. J is TRBJ2-5 and V is TRBV28; 9 bases agree with TRBD1. The length of the CDR3 is 18 residues. J was trimmed by 4 bases and V by 4 bases; bases with no gene match: 16. CDR1 is MDHEN and CDR2 is SYDVKM in the germline V gene. CDR3 nucleotides: TGTGCCAGCAGTTCTCCCGGGACAGGGTTGTTATCGGGAGAGACCCAGTACTTC. This gives the protein CASSSPGTGLLSGETQYF.

V and J are TRBV7-9 and TRBJ2-1; unclear D gene. The CDR3 extends over 12 amino acids. Germline V gene data show CDR1 as SEHNR and CDR2 as FQNEAQ (reference sequence). Deletions cut 3 bases from V and 8 bases from J, with 8 bases between. The DNA of the CDR3 is TGTGCCAGCAGCTTGATGAGCGATGAGCAGTTCTTC. As protein: CASSLMSDEQFF. Full variable domain (missing parts from reference TRBV7-9 and TRBJ2-1): DTGVSQNPRHKITKRGQNVTFRCDPISEHNRLYWYRQTLGQGPEFLTYFQNEAQLEKSRLLSDRFSAERPKGSFSTLEIQRTEQGDSAMYLCASSLMSDEQFFGPGTRLTVL.

The chain combines TRBV7-9 with TRBJ2-7; D might be TRBD2 (5 bases). CDR3 length: 15 amino acids. CDR1 and CDR2 (germline): SEHNR, FQNEAQ (reference sequence). Trimming stripped 1 base from V and 2 bases from J, with 12 bases between. The CDR3 DNA is TGTGCCAGCAGCTTAGAGAAAGAGCGGCCCTACGAGCAGTACTTC. It codes for CASSLEKERPYEQYF.

In its sample, this clonotype was seen many times. The CDR3 is CASSLVTGGNQPQHF. The CDR3 bases are TGTGCCAGCAGCTTAGTGACAGGGGGCAATCAGCCCCAGCATTTT. V usage is TRBV7-2 and J usage is TRBJ1-5; 8 positions match TRBD1. From germline, CDR1 is SGHTA and CDR2 FQGNSA. With V trimmed by 1 base and J by 2 bases, 1 base remained unmatched. The CDR3 runs 15 residues. The entire variable domain, with the rest obtained from reference TRBV7-2 and TRBJ1-5, is as follows: GAGVSQSPSNKVTEKGKDVELRCDPISGHTALYWYRQSLGQGLEFLIYFQGNSAPDKSGLPSDRFSAERTGGSVSTLTIQRTQQEDSAVYLCASSLVTGGNQPQHFGDGTRLSIL.

This chain uses TRBV20-1 with TRBJ2-7; 12 bases align to TRBD2. Germline V gene lookup returns CDR1 DFQATT and CDR2 SNEGSKA (reference sequence). The CDR3 spans 15 residues. Unmatched junction bases numbered 12, after V lost 5 bases and J lost 7 bases. The CDR3 sequence: CSAGDTSGGTEEQYF. The CDR3 bases are TGCAGTGCTGGGGACACTAGCGGGGGGACGGAGGAGCAGTACTTC.